The present entry profiles one T cell receptor (beta chain) with its context. The sample belongs to a study of PD-1 blockade in classical Hodgkin lymphoma. Autologous stem cell transplantation was followed by relapse in every patient, and brentuximab vedotin exposure varied. Germline lookup yields CDR1 SGHVS and CDR2 FQNEAQ. This CDR3 is built from 12 residues. V was pared by 5 bases and J by 8 bases, with 12 bases between. Using immunoSEQ multiplex PCR, the repertoire was profiled, and TCRdb retains in-frame clones only, with some absent. Among approximately 6,000 clones listed, roughly 84% were seen once.

Sample: peripheral blood mononuclear cells (PBMCs), taken before the second cycle of nivolumab. The chain links TRBV7-8 to TRBJ1-2; D gene ambiguous. This TCR came from a human donor with classical Hodgkin lymphoma. This CDR3 is CASSVGVGGYTF. Here the CDR3 DNA reads TGTGCCAGCAGCGTCGGGGTGGGCGGCTACACCTTC.